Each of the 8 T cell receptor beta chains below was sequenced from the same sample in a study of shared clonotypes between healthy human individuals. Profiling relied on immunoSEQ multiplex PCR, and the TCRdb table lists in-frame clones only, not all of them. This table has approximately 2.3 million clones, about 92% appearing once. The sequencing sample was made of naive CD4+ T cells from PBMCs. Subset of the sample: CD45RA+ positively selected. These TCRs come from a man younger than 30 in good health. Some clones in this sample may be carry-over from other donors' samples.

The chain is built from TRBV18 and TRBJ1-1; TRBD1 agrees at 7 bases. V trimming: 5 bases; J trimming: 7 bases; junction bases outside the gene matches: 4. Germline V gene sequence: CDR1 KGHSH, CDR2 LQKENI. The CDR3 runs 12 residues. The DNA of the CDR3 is TGTGCCAGCTCAGAGGGGGCCCTTGAAGCTTTCTTT. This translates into CASSEGALEAFF.

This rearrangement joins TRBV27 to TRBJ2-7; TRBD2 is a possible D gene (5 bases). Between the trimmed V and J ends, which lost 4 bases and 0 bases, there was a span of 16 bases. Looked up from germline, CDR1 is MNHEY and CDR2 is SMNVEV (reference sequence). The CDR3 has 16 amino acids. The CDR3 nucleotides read TGTGCCAGCAGTTCCGCCGGAGCGGAGAGCTCCTACGAGCAGTACTTC. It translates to CASSSAGAESSYEQYF.

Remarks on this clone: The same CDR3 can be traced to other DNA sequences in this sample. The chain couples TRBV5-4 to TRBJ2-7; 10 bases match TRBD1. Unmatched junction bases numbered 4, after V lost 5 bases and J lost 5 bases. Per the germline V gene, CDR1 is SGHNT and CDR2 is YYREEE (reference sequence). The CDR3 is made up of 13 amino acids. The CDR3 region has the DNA TGTGCCAGCAGTCTGGGGACAGGGGACGAGCAGTACTTC. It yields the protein CASSLGTGDEQYF.

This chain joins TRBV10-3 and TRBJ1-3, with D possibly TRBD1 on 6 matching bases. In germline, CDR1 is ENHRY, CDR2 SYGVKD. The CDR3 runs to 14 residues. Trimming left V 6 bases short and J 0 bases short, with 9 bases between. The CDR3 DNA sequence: TGTGCCATCAGGGCGACAGGCTCTGGAAACACCATATATTTT. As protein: CAIRATGSGNTIYF.

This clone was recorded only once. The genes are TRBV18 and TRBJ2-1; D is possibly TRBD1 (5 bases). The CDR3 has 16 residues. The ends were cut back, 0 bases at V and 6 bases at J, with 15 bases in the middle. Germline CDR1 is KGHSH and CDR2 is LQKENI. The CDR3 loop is CASSPPRQGGSNEQFF. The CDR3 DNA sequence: TGTGCCAGCTCACCACCTCGTCAGGGTGGTAGCAATGAGCAGTTCTTC.

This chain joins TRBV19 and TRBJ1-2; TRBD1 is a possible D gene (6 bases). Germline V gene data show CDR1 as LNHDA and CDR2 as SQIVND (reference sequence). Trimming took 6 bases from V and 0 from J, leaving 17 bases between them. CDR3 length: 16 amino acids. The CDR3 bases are TGTGCCAGTAGGCGTGAGGGGGACGGACCTAACTATGGCTACACCTTC. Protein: CASRREGDGPNYGYTF.

Written as DNA, the CDR3 is TGTGCCAGTAGTCGCGACCTTGGGGGAGCTAGCAATCAGCCCCAGCATTTT. Protein: CASSRDLGGASNQPQHF. The V gene is TRBV19, the J gene TRBJ1-5; TRBD1 might be the D (5 bases). Trimming stripped 5 bases from V and 0 bases from J, with 17 bases between. This CDR3 comprises 17 residues. Germline-derived CDR1 and CDR2 are LNHDA and SQIVND (reference sequence). Complete variable domain (other parts from reference TRBV19 and TRBJ1-5): DGGITQSPKYLFRKEGQNVTLSCEQNLNHDAMYWYRQDPGQGLRLIYYSQIVNDFQKGDIAEGYSVSREKKESFPLTVTSAQKNPTAFYLCASSRDLGGASNQPQHFGDGTRLSIL.

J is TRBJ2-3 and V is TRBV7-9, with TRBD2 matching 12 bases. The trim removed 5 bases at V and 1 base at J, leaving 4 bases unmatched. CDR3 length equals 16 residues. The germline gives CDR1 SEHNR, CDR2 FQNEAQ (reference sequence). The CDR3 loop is CASSLPSGGGTDTQYF. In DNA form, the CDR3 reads TGTGCCAGCAGCCTACCTAGCGGGGGGGGCACAGATACGCAGTATTTT.